Below, one T cell receptor beta chain is given with its context. The sample originates from a study of OX40 agonist ivuxolimab in advanced cancers. Per the germline V gene, CDR1 is MDHEN and CDR2 is SYDVKM. Trimming cost V 6 bases and J 5 bases, with 8 bases left between them. The CDR3 extends over 11 amino acids. Sequenced by immunoSEQ multiplex PCR; TCRdb stores in-frame clones only, minus some. The sample includes roughly 70,000 clones, around 85% of them seen just once. The starting material was CD4+ or CD8+ T cells sorted from blood, obtained in a trial of the OX40 agonist ivuxolimab. The chain carries TRBV28 and TRBJ2-7; D gene uncertain. The receptor's source is an adult with an advanced solid tumor such as melanoma, head and neck, liver or kidney cancer. In DNA, the CDR3 is TGTGCCAGCAGCCTCCTCCACGAGCAGTACTTC. As protein: CASSLLHEQYF. Complete variable domain (other parts from reference TRBV28 and TRBJ2-7): DVKVTQSSRYLVKRTGEKVFLECVQDMDHENMFWYRQDPGLGLRLIYFSYDVKMKEKGDIPEGYSVSREKKERFSLILESASTNQTSMYLCASSLLHEQYFGPGTRLTVT.